What follows are 6 T cell receptor beta chains derived from one specimen sequenced in a study of blood T cell repertoires in COVID-19 (dated by TCRdb to the early 2020s). The protocol used for the library was the immunoSEQ multiplex PCR assay. Not all clones reach the TCRdb copy of this immuneACCESS table, which keeps in-frame sequences only. Checked studies attribute under half of the gap to unresolved V genes and leave the rest unexplained. A total of under 250,000 clones appear in this sample, 83% of them only once. Roughly 4.8% of the sample is taken by the ten largest. Sequencing input: PBMCs or T cells enriched from blood (not recorded which). These TCRs come from a woman in her forties or fifties who had been exposed to COVID-19.

This clone has just one count. This chain links TRBV6-2 or TRBV6-3 with TRBJ1-5, with 9 bases identical to TRBD1. Germline V gene lookup returns CDR1 MNHEY and CDR2 SVGEGT. The CDR3 totals 14 residues. With V trimmed by 6 bases and J by 7 bases, 7 bases remained unmatched. CDR3 sequence reads: CASSPGTGIQPQHF. CDR3 DNA: TGTGCCAGCAGCCCCGGGACAGGGATACAGCCCCAGCATTTT.

The genes are TRBV2 and TRBJ1-6; 8 bases map to TRBD1. This CDR3 is 15 amino acids long. The trim removed 3 bases at V and 5 bases at J, leaving 3 bases unmatched. The germline gives CDR1 SNHLY, CDR2 FYNNEI. In DNA, the CDR3 is TGTGCCAGCAGTGAGGGACAGGAGAATAATTCACCCCTCCACTTT. Its protein product is CASSEGQENNSPLHF.

J is TRBJ2-1 and V is TRBV7-2, with 8 bases aligning to TRBD1. V shed 4 bases, J shed 2 bases, and the junction held 13 bases outside the gene matches. Germline CDR1 and CDR2: SGHTA and FQGNSA. The CDR3 totals 18 residues. The CDR3 nucleotides read TGTGCCAGCAGCTCCGGGACAGGTAATAGTTGGACCTACAATGAGCAGTTCTTC. Translation: CASSSGTGNSWTYNEQFF.

The chain recombines TRBV19 with TRBJ1-1; 11 bases are shared with TRBD1. Germline V gene sequence: CDR1 LNHDA, CDR2 SQIVND (reference sequence). The junction had 0 bases not matched to a gene; V was cut back by 3 bases and J by 3 bases. The CDR3 is made up of 14 amino acids. CDR3 sequence: CASSMGQGDTEAFF. As DNA, the CDR3 is TGTGCCAGTAGTATGGGACAGGGGGACACTGAAGCTTTCTTT. The full variable domain, with the rest looked up from reference TRBV19 and TRBJ1-1, is DGGITQSPKYLFRKEGQNVTLSCEQNLNHDAMYWYRQDPGQGLRLIYYSQIVNDFQKGDIAEGYSVSREKKESFPLTVTSAQKNPTAFYLCASSMGQGDTEAFFGQGTRLTVV.

This clone was observed once. This chain links TRBV18 with TRBJ1-2; TRBD1 aligns across 9 bases. This CDR3 has 15 amino acids. Germline CDR1 reads KGHSH; CDR2 reads LQKENI. With V trimmed by 6 bases and J by 2 bases, 7 bases remained unmatched. CDR3 region: CASSPLGQGNYGYTF. For the CDR3, the DNA is TGTGCCAGCTCCCCGTTAGGACAGGGGAACTATGGCTACACCTTC.

This clone appeared once. V is TRBV5-5 and J is TRBJ2-2; tentatively, D is TRBD2 (6 bases). Germline loops: CDR1 SGHKS, CDR2 YYEKEE (reference sequence). The CDR3 spans 17 residues. V was clipped by 0 bases and J by 1 base, with 13 bases between them. CDR3 nucleotides: TGTGCCAGCAGCTTGGACATAGTGGGAGGGAACACCGGGGAGCTGTTTTTT. This encodes CASSLDIVGGNTGELFF.